These 31 T cell receptor beta chains were all obtained from the same sample, sequenced in a study of T-cell memory formation after mild COVID-19. TCRdb re-analysed the 5' RACE reads in MiXCR, keeping a single row per CDR3 protein. The profile shows tens of thousands of distinct CDR3 sequences, 7% to 8% of them singletons. The material sequenced was PBMCs or a T cell subset sorted from them (not recorded which). The receptors originated from a man aged 18 to 29 who had mild COVID-19 (a few samples of this study predate the infection). Cell type and time point are not known.

In its sample, this clonotype was seen a few times. CDR3 residues: CASRTTGEETQYF. For the CDR3, the DNA is TGTGCCAGCAGGACGACAGGGGAAGAGACCCAGTACTTC. This chain joins TRBV6-6 and TRBJ2-5; 8 bases are shared with TRBD1. CDR1 is MNHNY, CDR2 SVGAGI, per germline (reference sequence). The CDR3 runs 13 residues. V dropped 6 bases and J dropped 3; count of bases not matched to a gene: 3.

The rearrangement joins TRBV18 to TRBJ2-7; no reliable D call. V lost 6 bases to trimming and J lost 5 bases, with 14 bases between them. Germline V gives CDR1 KGHSH, CDR2 LQKENI. The length of the CDR3 is 13 residues. The CDR3 is CASSTTEGNEQYF. DNA of the CDR3: TGTGCCAGCTCGACCACGGAAGGGAACGAGCAGTACTTC. Using reference TRBV18 and TRBJ2-7 for the parts outside the CDR3, the full variable domain is NAGVMQNPRHLVRRRGQEARLRCSPMKGHSHVYWYRQLPEEGLKFMVYLQKENIIDESGMPKERFSAEFPKEGPSILRIQQVVRGDSAAYFCASSTTEGNEQYFGPGTRLTVT.

This clonotype was seen repeatedly, ten times or more. The chain employs TRBV10-3 and TRBJ2-7, with a weak D call TRBD1 (5 bases). Between the trimmed V and J ends, which lost 3 bases and 6 bases, there was a span of 12 bases. The CDR3 length is 13 residues. Germline V gene lookup returns CDR1 ENHRY and CDR2 SYGVKD. In DNA form, the CDR3 reads TGTGCCATCAGTGAAGGGGCAGGGTTCGAGCAGTACTTC. Translation: CAISEGAGFEQYF.

This clonotype came up a few times. The genes are TRBV3-1 and TRBJ2-7, with D perhaps matching TRBD2 (5 bases). Trimming took off 4 bases at V and 5 bases at J, with 15 bases between the two ends. The CDR3 consists of 14 residues. Germline V lookup: CDR1 LGHDT, CDR2 YNNKEL (reference sequence). The CDR3 region has the DNA TGTGCCAGCAGCCTTTTAACTAGTAGGGACGAGCAGTACTTC. This sequence encodes CASSLLTSRDEQYF.

This clonotype was seen a handful of times. This rearrangement joins TRBV18 to TRBJ1-2; 7 bases align to TRBD1. The CDR3 sequence is 15 residues long. The junction had 6 bases not matched to a gene; V was cut back by 2 bases and J by 3 bases. Germline V gene data show CDR1 as KGHSH and CDR2 as LQKENI. Written as DNA, the CDR3 is TGTGCCAGCTCACCAAGAAAGGGGGCCGACTATGGCTACACCTTC. Residues: CASSPRKGADYGYTF. The entire variable domain, with the rest obtained from reference TRBV18 and TRBJ1-2, is as follows: NAGVMQNPRHLVRRRGQEARLRCSPMKGHSHVYWYRQLPEEGLKFMVYLQKENIIDESGMPKERFSAEFPKEGPSILRIQQVVRGDSAAYFCASSPRKGADYGYTFGSGTRLTVV.

This rearrangement joins TRBV6-5 to TRBJ1-5; D may be TRBD1 (6 bases). The CDR3 is made up of 13 amino acids. Trimming cost V 11 bases and J 1 base, with 12 bases left between them. CDR1 and CDR2 from the germline V gene are MNHEY and SVGAGI. The CDR3 DNA sequence: TGTGCCTCCTCGGACAGCAGCAATCAGCCCCAGCATTTT. Translation gives CASSDSSNQPQHF.

The chain joins TRBV6-2 or TRBV6-3 to TRBJ2-3; the match to TRBD2 covers 13 bases. Germline values: CDR1 MNHEY, CDR2 SVGEGT. The J segment lost 2 bases and the V segment lost 5 bases, leaving 4 bases of the junction unmatched. The CDR3 consists of 16 residues. The CDR3 region is CASSRTSGGPTDTQYF. In nucleotides, the CDR3 is TGTGCCAGCAGTAGGACTAGCGGGGGACCCACAGATACGCAGTATTTT.

In its sample, this clonotype was seen a few times. This chain links TRBV5-1 with TRBJ1-1; 7 nucleotides line up with TRBD1. V gave up 4 bases and J gave up 2 bases; unmatched junction bases: 8. The V gene's germline CDR1 is SGHRS and CDR2 YFSETQ. The CDR3 runs 15 residues. For the CDR3, the DNA is TGCGCCAGCAGCACGGAGGGGGCGTTTAACACTGAAGCTTTCTTT. Its protein is CASSTEGAFNTEAFF.

This clonotype was detected ten times or more. The chain recombines TRBV11-2 with TRBJ2-1; no clear D. Germline V gene lookup returns CDR1 SGHAT and CDR2 FQNNGV. The germline V and J ends were trimmed by 1 base and 5 bases, with 6 bases remaining between them. The CDR3 runs 13 residues. CDR3 in amino acids: CASSLGIDNEQFF. CDR3 nucleotides: TGTGCCAGCAGCTTAGGTATCGACAATGAGCAGTTCTTC. Filled out from reference TRBV11-2 and TRBJ2-1, the complete variable domain reads EAGVAQSPRYKIIEKRQSVAFWCNPISGHATLYWYQQILGQGPKLLIQFQNNGVVDDSQLPKDRFSAERLKGVDSTLKIQPAKLEDSAVYLCASSLGIDNEQFFGPGTRLTVL.

V is TRBV12-3 or TRBV12-4 and J is TRBJ2-3; 9 nucleotides line up with TRBD2. The CDR3 loop spans 14 amino acids. V lost 6 bases, J lost 6 bases, and 7 bases stayed unmatched. This chain's CDR3 is CASSPGTSGDTQYF. CDR3 in DNA: TGTGCCAGCAGCCCAGGCACTAGCGGGGATACGCAGTATTTT.

V and J are TRBV19 and TRBJ2-3; D is possibly TRBD2 (6 bases). The germline V gene encodes CDR1 LNHDA and CDR2 SQIVND (reference sequence). This CDR3 region has 15 residues. Trimming removed 4 bases at V and 1 base at J, with 12 bases between. CDR3 sequence: CASSNRWGGTDTQYF. In DNA form, the CDR3 reads TGTGCCAGTAGTAACAGGTGGGGGGGCACAGATACGCAGTATTTT.

Within the sample, this clonotype is medium-sized. The V and J genes are TRBV7-2 and TRBJ2-5; TRBD1 agrees at 10 bases. Trimming cost V 4 bases and J 12 bases; bases outside gene matches: 11. The CDR3 is made up of 14 amino acids. Germline V gives CDR1 SGHTA, CDR2 FQGNSA. CDR3 region: CASSSTGQGSFEYF. In DNA form, the CDR3 reads TGTGCCAGCAGCTCCACGGGACAGGGGTCGTTTGAGTACTTC.

The rearrangement joins TRBV5-1 to TRBJ1-4; 9 bases match TRBD1. Germline CDR1 SGHRS, CDR2 YFSETQ. The CDR3 is made up of 13 amino acids. V shed 4 bases and J 8 bases; nucleotides not matched to a gene: 3. CDR3 sequence reads: CASSRTGEEKLFF. The CDR3 DNA follows: TGCGCCAGCAGCCGGACAGGGGAAGAAAAACTGTTTTTT.

This chain links TRBV5-1 with TRBJ2-4, with 8 nucleotides matching TRBD2. The V segment lost 6 bases and the J segment 7 bases; nucleotides outside the gene matches: 9. The CDR3 is 14 amino acids. Germline V gene sequence: CDR1 SGHRS, CDR2 YFSETQ. Here the CDR3 DNA reads TGCGCCAGCAACCCGGGGGGGGCTGGGAACATTCAGTACTTC. Its translation: CASNPGGAGNIQYF.

This clonotype was recorded once. The chain recombines TRBV4-1 with TRBJ1-4; the D is unclear. V was pared by 1 base and J by 14 bases, with 11 bases between. The length of the CDR3 is 12 residues. CDR1 is MGHRA and CDR2 is YSYEKL in the germline V gene. The CDR3 sequence is CASSQVSGGLFF. CDR3 nucleotides: TGCGCCAGCAGCCAAGTAAGTGGTGGTCTGTTTTTT.

The V and J genes are TRBV7-9 and TRBJ1-2, with 11 bases identical to TRBD1. The germline CDR1 and CDR2 sequences are SEHNR and FQNEAQ (reference sequence). The CDR3 covers 15 residues. Trimming removed 5 bases from V and 3 bases from J; junction bases left unmatched: 5. The CDR3 here is CASSPGQGADYGYTF. The CDR3 DNA sequence: TGTGCCAGCAGCCCCGGACAGGGGGCAGACTATGGCTACACCTTC.

This clonotype was observed a few times. The chain uses TRBV11-2 and TRBJ2-2; D is undetermined. The germline CDR1 and CDR2 sequences are SGHAT and FQNNGV. V lost 8 bases and J lost 7, with 17 bases in between. This CDR3 spans 14 amino acids. CDR3 DNA sequence: TGTGCCAGCCGTTTGTGGGGATTTAACGGGGAGCTGTTTTTT. Amino acid sequence: CASRLWGFNGELFF.

The chain is built from TRBV12-3 or TRBV12-4 and TRBJ2-3; 10 bases match TRBD1. The CDR3 totals 16 residues. Trimming cost V 3 bases and J 1 base; bases outside gene matches: 4. The DNA for the CDR3 is TGTGCCAGCAGTTTCGGAGACAGGGGGCGCACAGATACGCAGTATTTT. Its protein is CASSFGDRGRTDTQYF.

The sample holds a few counts of this clonotype. The chain employs TRBV19 and TRBJ2-4; no clear D. Germline V gives CDR1 LNHDA, CDR2 SQIVND (reference sequence). This CDR3 has 15 residues. Trimming left V 8 bases short and J 0 bases short, with 14 bases between. In DNA form, the CDR3 reads TGTGCCAGTTCGTCTGTCGACCAAGCCAAAAACATTCAGTACTTC. Its protein product is CASSSVDQAKNIQYF.

The rearrangement uses TRBV7-9 and TRBJ1-4; D gene uncertain. The CDR3 totals 15 residues. Germline values: CDR1 SEHNR, CDR2 FQNEAQ (reference sequence). V lost 2 bases and J lost 0, with 7 bases in between. The CDR3 sequence: CASSLRKPTNEKLFF. The CDR3 region has the DNA TGTGCCAGCAGCTTACGGAAACCAACTAATGAAAAACTGTTTTTT.

The chain is built from TRBV9 and TRBJ1-5, with 8 bases fitting TRBD1. This CDR3 is 15 amino acids long. Germline V gene lookup returns CDR1 SGDLS and CDR2 YYNGEE. The junction had 1 base not matched to a gene; V was cut back by 2 bases and J by 0 bases. The chain's CDR3 is CASSVTGASNQPQHF. The CDR3 bases are TGTGCCAGCAGCGTGACAGGGGCTAGCAATCAGCCCCAGCATTTT.

This clonotype was observed at least ten times. V usage is TRBV4-3 and J usage is TRBJ2-5; D gene unclear. Per germline, CDR1 LGHNA and CDR2 YSLEER. V lost 2 bases to trimming and J lost 5 bases, with 6 bases between them. The CDR3 length is 12 residues. The CDR3: CASSQWVETQYF. Here the CDR3 DNA reads TGCGCCAGCAGCCAATGGGTGGAGACCCAGTACTTC.

In its sample, this clonotype was seen a few times. This chain connects TRBV7-3 to TRBJ2-1; D remains unclear. The V end was cut by 0 bases, the J end by 7 bases, with 13 bases between. Germline CDR1 SGHTA, CDR2 FQGTGA. The CDR3 has 15 residues. CDR3 amino acids: CASSLTSTTENEQFF. In nucleotides, the CDR3 is TGTGCCAGCAGCTTAACCTCGACGACGGAAAATGAGCAGTTCTTC.

The chain joins TRBV3-1 to TRBJ2-1; D is perhaps TRBD1 or TRBD2 (5 bases each). CDR3 length: 14 amino acids. V lost 4 bases and J 12 bases, leaving 19 bases between the germline ends. Germline CDR1 is LGHDT and CDR2 is YNNKEL (reference sequence). The CDR3 DNA sequence: TGTGCCAGCAGCCCGTCCCGGGACGCGGTCGGGCAGTTCTTC. Protein sequence: CASSPSRDAVGQFF.

J is TRBJ1-1 and V is TRBV5-1; 11 bases map to TRBD1. J lost 5 bases, V lost 3 bases, and 6 bases had no gene match. CDR1 is SGHRS and CDR2 is YFSETQ in the germline V gene. This CDR3 is built from 15 residues. CDR3 sequence: CASSSGTGGSTEAFF. In DNA, the CDR3 is TGCGCCAGCAGCTCCGGGACAGGGGGAAGTACTGAAGCTTTCTTT.

This clonotype has more than one count but fewer than ten. The chain carries TRBV3-1 and TRBJ2-1, with 10 bases lining up with TRBD2. Germline CDR1 LGHDT, CDR2 YNNKEL (reference sequence). The trim removed 4 bases at V and 4 bases at J, leaving 4 bases unmatched. The CDR3 covers 15 residues. CDR3 nucleotide sequence: TGTGCCAGCAGCCCGCAGCGGGGGGGTTACAATGAGCAGTTCTTC. Protein sequence: CASSPQRGGYNEQFF.

This clonotype has a count of ten or more. CDR3 loop: CASSNGDGAVEQYF. The CDR3 DNA reads as TGCGCCAGCAGCAATGGGGACGGAGCCGTCGAGCAGTACTTC. The chain combines TRBV5-1 with TRBJ2-7; tentatively, D is TRBD1 or TRBD2 (5 bases each). Germline lookup yields CDR1 SGHRS and CDR2 YFSETQ. CDR3 length: 14 amino acids. V was clipped by 4 bases and J by 6 bases, with 17 bases between them.

V usage is TRBV4-3 and J usage is TRBJ2-3; TRBD2 agrees at 7 bases. Germline V gene data show CDR1 as LGHNA and CDR2 as YSLEER. The CDR3 length is 19 residues. Unmatched junction bases numbered 15, after V lost 1 base and J lost 2 bases. The CDR3 DNA sequence: TGCGCCAGCAGCCAAGCTCTCAATGTTGGCGGGGGAAACACAGATACGCAGTATTTT. It codes for CASSQALNVGGGNTDTQYF.

This clonotype was seen a handful of times. CDR3 in amino acids: CATSSASAVGEIYGYTF. In DNA, the CDR3 is TGTGCCACCAGCAGCGCGTCAGCCGTTGGGGAAATCTATGGCTACACCTTC. V usage is TRBV15 and J usage is TRBJ1-2; D gene uncertain. The germline V gene encodes CDR1 LNHNV and CDR2 YYDKDF (reference sequence). V lost 3 bases to trimming and J lost 4 bases, with 21 bases between them. The CDR3 runs to 17 residues.

The chain links TRBV6-5 to TRBJ2-7; tentative D call: TRBD2 (5 bases). Germline values: CDR1 MNHEY, CDR2 SVGAGI. The CDR3 consists of 14 residues. V lost 0 bases and J lost 1, with 7 bases in between. The CDR3 nucleotides read TGTGCCAGCAGTTACTCTTCGGGGTCCTACGAGCAGTACGTC. It specifies CASSYSSGSYEQYV.

The chain is built from TRBV11-2 and TRBJ2-3; D gene unclear. The CDR3 runs 14 residues. In germline, CDR1 is SGHAT, CDR2 FQNNGV. Trimming stripped 4 bases from V and 6 bases from J, with 14 bases between. This chain's CDR3 is CASSSTSSADTQYF. The CDR3 nucleotides are TGTGCCAGCAGCTCTACCAGTTCAGCGGATACGCAGTATTTT.